Each of the 21 T cell receptor beta chains below was sequenced from the same sample in a study of response to subunit inactivated influenza vaccine. TCRdb passed the RT-PCR reads through MiXCR, listing each CDR3 protein once. In the table there are about 500,000 distinct CDR3 sequences, more than 15% of which are singletons. Here the sequenced sample was CD4+ T cells sorted from PBMCs, taken approximately 25 months after vaccination. The origin of the receptors is a man aged 50 to 69 who received an inactivated influenza vaccine.

A few counts support this clonotype. J is TRBJ2-2 and V is TRBV28, with D unclear. This CDR3 has 14 amino acids. Per germline, CDR1 MDHEN and CDR2 SYDVKM. Trimming took off 6 bases at V and 8 bases at J, with 16 bases between the two ends. The CDR3 here is CASSYGLTSGELFF. Written as DNA, the CDR3 is TGTGCCAGCAGCTACGGTCTCACTTCTGGGGAGCTGTTTTTT.

This clonotype was picked up a small number of times. This chain connects TRBV4-1 to TRBJ1-5, with TRBD1 as a possible D gene (6 bases). Trimming cost V 1 base and J 3 bases, with 10 bases left between them. This CDR3 spans 15 amino acids. Germline loops: CDR1 MGHRA, CDR2 YSYEKL. The CDR3 sequence is CASSQGTATNQPQHF. In DNA, the CDR3 is TGCGCCAGCAGCCAAGGGACAGCGACCAATCAGCCCCAGCATTTT.

This clonotype was observed a few times. The V gene is TRBV4-2, the J gene TRBJ2-3; D is uncertain. Germline V gene data show CDR1 as LGHNA and CDR2 as YNFKEQ. CDR3 length: 15 residues. The V end was cut by 0 bases, the J end by 5 bases, with 12 bases between. The CDR3 DNA reads as TGTGCCAGCAGCCAAGAACCTGGAGAGTTAGATACGCAGTATTTT. Its protein is CASSQEPGELDTQYF.

This chain uses TRBV5-5 with TRBJ2-3, with a weak D call TRBD2 (5 bases). This CDR3 contains 16 residues. Trimming removed 4 bases at V and 2 bases at J, with 17 bases between. Germline V gives CDR1 SGHKS, CDR2 YYEKEE (reference sequence). As DNA, the CDR3 is TGTGCCAGCAGCCGCCGGGATCCCCGACCCACAGATACGCAGTATTTT. Protein sequence: CASSRRDPRPTDTQYF.

The J gene is TRBJ2-5, the V gene TRBV20-1; D gene ambiguous. The V gene lost 0 bases and the J gene lost 2 bases, with 7 bases spanning the gap. Germline CDR1 and CDR2: DFQATT and SNEGSKA (reference sequence). The CDR3 totals 13 residues. The CDR3 DNA follows: TGCAGTGCTAGAGAACCAGGTCAAGAGACCCAGTACTTC. Its translation is CSAREPGQETQYF.

This clonotype was recorded many times. This sequence joins TRBV3-1 and TRBJ2-1; D gene ambiguous. V lost 0 bases to trimming and J lost 4 bases, with 16 bases between them. Germline CDR1 is LGHDT and CDR2 is YNNKEL (reference sequence). The CDR3 length is 17 residues. This CDR3 is CASSQEVVVGIYNEQFF. The CDR3 region has the DNA TGTGCCAGCAGCCAAGAGGTAGTGGTGGGGATTTACAATGAGCAGTTCTTC.

Remarks on this clonotype: It is unclear where the CDR3 begins or ends on the DNA, so no DNA is shown, and the CDR3 is as TCRdb lists it. The rearrangement joins TRBV6-2 or TRBV6-3 to TRBJ2-1; TRBD2, the D gene given by the table, was not confirmed from the DNA. The germline CDR1 and CDR2 sequences are MNHEY and SVGEGT. The CDR3 comprises 16 residues, both ends counted. The CDR3 loop is CASSSSGTSRNNEQFF.

The chain links TRBV5-5 to TRBJ2-5; possibly TRBD2 for D (6 bases). Germline CDR1 SGHKS, CDR2 YYEKEE (reference sequence). The CDR3 is made up of 13 amino acids. The V gene lost 4 bases and the J gene lost 1 base, with 8 bases spanning the gap. The CDR3 DNA sequence: TGTGCCAGCAGCCAGACTAGCCAAGAGACCCAGTACTTC. It encodes CASSQTSQETQYF. The full variable domain, in which reference TRBV5-5 and TRBJ2-5 provide the parts outside the CDR3, is DAGVTQSPTHLIKTRGQQVTLRCSPISGHKSVSWYQQVLGQGPQFIFQYYEKEERGRGNFPDRFSARQFPNYSSELNVNALLLGDSALYLCASSQTSQETQYFGPGTRLLVL.

This clonotype was picked up one time. The gene calls are TRBV5-5 and TRBJ1-5; D gene unclear. Germline CDR1 is SGHKS and CDR2 is YYEKEE (reference sequence). This CDR3 has 14 residues. Trimming cost V 4 bases and J 7 bases, with 15 bases left between them. CDR3 loop: CASSLDPDRQPQHF. As DNA, the CDR3 is TGTGCCAGCAGCCTTGACCCAGATAGGCAGCCCCAGCATTTT.

This chain links TRBV6-2 or TRBV6-3 with TRBJ1-5; D might be TRBD1 (6 bases). V lost 2 bases and J 2 bases, leaving 7 bases between the germline ends. The CDR3 length is 14 residues. The germline CDR1 and CDR2 sequences are MNHEY and SVGEGT. CDR3 region: CASSYEGGNQPQHF. The CDR3 DNA reads TGTGCCAGCAGTTACGAGGGGGGCAATCAGCCCCAGCATTTT.

This clonotype showed up many times. The chain combines TRBV5-1 with TRBJ2-5; 13 bases agree with TRBD2. Germline values: CDR1 SGHRS, CDR2 YFSETQ. J was trimmed by 2 bases and V by 2 bases; bases with no gene match: 3. The CDR3 is 16 amino acids. The CDR3 protein is CASSFGTSGKQETQYF. In DNA, the CDR3 is TGCGCCAGCAGCTTCGGGACTAGCGGGAAACAAGAGACCCAGTACTTC.

V gene TRBV29-1 combines with J gene TRBJ1-3, with unresolved D. There are 13 residues in the CDR3. Trimming took off 4 bases at V and 0 bases at J, with 7 bases between the two ends. In germline, CDR1 is SQVTM, CDR2 ANQGSEA. CDR3 sequence reads: CSVGGVSGNTIYF. The CDR3 coding sequence is TGCAGCGTTGGCGGAGTCTCTGGAAACACCATATATTTT.

V usage is TRBV10-3 and J usage is TRBJ2-3; tentatively, D is TRBD2 (6 bases). The CDR3 has 17 amino acids. V gave up 2 bases and J gave up 1 base, with 16 bases separating them. In germline, CDR1 is ENHRY, CDR2 SYGVKD. The CDR3 reads CAISEGVGGPRTDTQYF. CDR3 DNA: TGTGCCATCAGTGAGGGCGTCGGGGGTCCCCGCACAGATACGCAGTATTTT.

The chain employs TRBV5-1 and TRBJ2-7, with D maybe TRBD2 (6 bases). Trimming left V 1 base short and J 3 bases short, with 17 bases between. There are 16 residues in the CDR3. CDR1 and CDR2 from the germline V gene are SGHRS and YFSETQ. This CDR3 is CASSLLATGGLYEQYF. The CDR3 DNA reads as TGCGCCAGCAGCTTGTTAGCGACCGGGGGACTCTACGAGCAGTACTTC.

The chain combines TRBV3-1 with TRBJ2-5, with 7 bases fitting TRBD1. Trimming at V came to 4 bases and at J to 7 bases, leaving 3 bases not matched to a gene. Germline V CDR1 and CDR2: LGHDT, YNNKEL (reference sequence). The CDR3 extends over 12 amino acids. The CDR3 nucleotides read TGTGCCAGCAGCCTCCGGGACAGGACCCAGTACTTC. It codes for CASSLRDRTQYF.

The chain carries TRBV6-1 and TRBJ2-3; a weak D match, TRBD2 (5 bases). The V gene's germline CDR1 is MNHNS and CDR2 SASEGT. The CDR3 contains 16 residues. Between the trimmed V and J ends, which lost 2 bases and 1 base, there was a span of 13 bases. CDR3 nucleotide sequence: TGTGCCAGCAGTGAACCAGCGGAACCGCGCACAGATACGCAGTATTTT. It codes for CASSEPAEPRTDTQYF.

The rearrangement uses TRBV6-2 or TRBV6-3 and TRBJ1-1, with a possible D match to TRBD1 (5 bases). Germline V gene lookup returns CDR1 MNHEY and CDR2 SVGEGT. This CDR3 is 14 amino acids long. Trimming left V 3 bases short and J 4 bases short, with 12 bases between. Here the CDR3 reads CASSYNGGSTEAFF. The CDR3 DNA is TGTGCCAGCAGTTATAATGGGGGATCCACTGAAGCTTTCTTT.

The table lists this clonotype with many counts. This sequence joins TRBV5-1 and TRBJ2-1; 11 nucleotides line up with TRBD1. The germline CDR1 and CDR2 sequences are SGHRS and YFSETQ. The length of the CDR3 is 15 residues. The V segment lost 5 bases and the J segment 5 bases; nucleotides outside the gene matches: 6. The CDR3 sequence is CASRERTGGNNEQFF. The CDR3 DNA reads as TGCGCCAGCAGGGAAAGGACAGGGGGCAACAATGAGCAGTTCTTC.

V and J are TRBV29-1 and TRBJ1-2, with a weak D call TRBD1 (5 bases). V gave up 6 bases and J gave up 1 base, with 12 bases separating them. Germline values: CDR1 SQVTM, CDR2 ANQGSEA. This CDR3 is 13 amino acids long. The DNA for the CDR3 is TGCAGCGTAGGGGACCCCGTTAACTATGGCTACACCTTC. This encodes CSVGDPVNYGYTF.

The CDR3 DNA is TGTGCCAGTTACAGTGACAGGGGGCGCGTGAACACTGAAGCTTTCTTT. Translating gives CASYSDRGRVNTEAFF. The chain couples TRBV6-6 to TRBJ1-1; 10 bases align to TRBD1. V lost 9 bases to trimming and J lost 0 bases; unmatched junction nucleotides: 10. The CDR3 has 16 amino acids. Germline-derived CDR1 and CDR2 are MNHNY and SVGAGI (reference sequence).

This clonotype was seen only a few times. The CDR3 region is CASRGLSGANVLTF. CDR3 DNA sequence: TGTGCCAGCAGGGGTCTTTCTGGGGCCAACGTCCTGACTTTC. This chain uses TRBV27 with TRBJ2-6, with unresolved D. CDR1 and CDR2 from the germline V gene are MNHEY and SMNVEV (reference sequence). The CDR3 has 14 residues. V was trimmed by 6 bases and J by 1 base, leaving 7 bases between them.